This TCR beta chain was sequenced during a study of shared clonotypes between healthy human individuals. The assay was immunoSEQ multiplex PCR, and TCRdb's table has in-frame clones only and misses some. The data show 450,000 or so clones, 75% to 80% seen once. Adult donors, all healthy and HIV-negative, had no recent acute infections or vaccinations. Every contributor of samples was a Caucasian grown-up residing in Nashville, Tennessee. The sequencing input was PBMCs. This receptor was identified in a woman aged 40 to 49 in good health. Some clones in this sample may be carry-over from other donors' samples.

The CDR3 nucleotides read TGTGCCAGCAGCCCCGAACCGGGACTAGCGGCCTACGAGCAGTACTTC. It encodes CASSPEPGLAAYEQYF. The chain employs TRBV5-4 and TRBJ2-7, with 11 bases fitting TRBD2. CDR1 is SGHNT and CDR2 is YYREEE in the germline V gene (reference sequence). The CDR3 contains 16 residues. Trimming removed 4 bases from V and 2 bases from J; junction bases left unmatched: 8.